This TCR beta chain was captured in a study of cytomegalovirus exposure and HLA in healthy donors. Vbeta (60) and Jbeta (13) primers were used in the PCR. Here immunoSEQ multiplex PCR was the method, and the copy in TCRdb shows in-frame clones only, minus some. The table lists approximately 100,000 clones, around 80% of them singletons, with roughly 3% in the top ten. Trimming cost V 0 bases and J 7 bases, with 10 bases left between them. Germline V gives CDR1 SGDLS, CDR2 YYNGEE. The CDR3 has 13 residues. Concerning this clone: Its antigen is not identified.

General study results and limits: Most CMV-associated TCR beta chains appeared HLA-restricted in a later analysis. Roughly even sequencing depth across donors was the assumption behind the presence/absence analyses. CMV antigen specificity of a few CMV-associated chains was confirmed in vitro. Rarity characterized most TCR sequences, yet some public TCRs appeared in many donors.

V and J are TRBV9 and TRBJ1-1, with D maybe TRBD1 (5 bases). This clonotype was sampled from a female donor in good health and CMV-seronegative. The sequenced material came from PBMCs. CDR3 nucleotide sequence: TGTGCCAGCAGCGTAGTTGGCACAGGTGAAGCTTTCTTT. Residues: CASSVVGTGEAFF.